This entry lists 8 T cell receptor beta chains sequenced from one sample in a study of T cell repertoires in cytomegalovirus infection. TCRdb re-analysed the reads in MiXCR, keeping a single row per CDR3 protein. The table includes 800,000 to 950,000 distinct CDR3 sequences, around a third detected once. Their cognate antigens are unknown. Material: cultured CD8+ T cells from PBMCs, obtained from culture after CMV antigen stimulation. The receptors derive from a human donor in good health (CMV status not recorded). Some clones in this sample may be carry-over from other donors' samples.

This rearrangement joins TRBV4-1 to TRBJ1-5, with TRBD1 as a possible D gene (6 bases). CDR3 length: 13 amino acids. Germline V gene sequence: CDR1 MGHRA, CDR2 YSYEKL. With 3 bases removed from V and 6 bases from J, the gap between germline ends came to 9 bases. CDR3 amino acids: CASSHGGRQPQHF. The CDR3 bases are TGCGCCAGCAGCCATGGGGGGCGTCAGCCCCAGCATTTT.

This clonotype has ten or more counts. J is TRBJ2-7 and V is TRBV6-5; possibly TRBD1 for D (6 bases). Per germline, CDR1 MNHEY and CDR2 SVGAGI. CDR3 length: 14 amino acids. V lost 6 bases to trimming and J lost 3 bases, with 15 bases between them. The DNA for the CDR3 is TGTGCCAGCAGATCGGACAGATCGGGCTACGAGCAGTACGTC. Translated, it gives CASRSDRSGYEQYV.

This rearrangement joins TRBV19 to TRBJ2-4; D may be TRBD1 (6 bases). The germline gives CDR1 LNHDA, CDR2 SQIVND (reference sequence). This CDR3 has 16 residues. V gave up 7 bases and J gave up 1 base, with 17 bases separating them. The CDR3 DNA reads TGTGCCAGTATAACCGGGACACCCAGCGCCAAAAACATTCAGTACTTC. It codes for CASITGTPSAKNIQYF.

This chain connects TRBV27 to TRBJ2-3, with 11 bases matching TRBD2. The CDR3 length is 16 residues. The junction had 7 bases not matched to a gene; V was cut back by 5 bases and J by 3 bases. Germline V lookup: CDR1 MNHEY, CDR2 SMNVEV (reference sequence). The DNA for the CDR3 is TGTGCCAGCAGTAATGAAATAGCGGGGGGGACAGATACGCAGTATTTT. Translation: CASSNEIAGGTDTQYF.

The rearrangement uses TRBV6-2 or TRBV6-3 and TRBJ2-4, with D perhaps assigned TRBD1 or TRBD2 (5 bases each). The germline gives CDR1 MNHEY, CDR2 SVGEGT. The CDR3 is 16 amino acids. Trimming took 5 bases from V and 8 from J, leaving 22 bases between them. CDR3 sequence (DNA): TGTGCCAGCAGTCCACCACAGACTCAGAGGGGAGACATTCAGTACTTC. Protein: CASSPPQTQRGDIQYF.

This clonotype has more than one count but fewer than ten. This chain connects TRBV7-9 to TRBJ2-7, with D possibly TRBD1 on 6 matching bases. The CDR3 covers 13 residues. The germline V gene has CDR1 SEHNR and CDR2 FQNEAQ (reference sequence). V was cut by 5 bases and J by 6 bases, with 14 bases left in between. The CDR3 is CASSGRVGAEQYV. The CDR3 region has the DNA TGTGCCAGCAGCGGAAGAGTGGGGGCCGAGCAGTACGTC.

This clonotype was counted many times. This chain joins TRBV7-6 and TRBJ2-1; D might be TRBD2 (6 bases). V gave up 1 base and J gave up 9 bases, with 16 bases separating them. CDR1 and CDR2 from the germline V gene are SGHVS and FNYEAQ. CDR3 length: 15 amino acids. The CDR3 bases are TGTGCCAGCAGCTTAGAAGTTGGAGGGGTTCCTGAGCAGTTCTTC. This sequence encodes CASSLEVGGVPEQFF.

This clonotype appeared a few times. The chain couples TRBV6-5 to TRBJ1-2, with a possible D match to TRBD1 (5 bases). Trimming left V 2 bases short and J 6 bases short, with 22 bases between. This CDR3 region has 17 residues. Germline assignment: CDR1 MNHEY and CDR2 SVGAGI. DNA for the CDR3: TGTGCCAGCAGTTACACCCCAACAGGTTTCTTCCTGGATGGCTACACCTTC. Its translation: CASSYTPTGFFLDGYTF.